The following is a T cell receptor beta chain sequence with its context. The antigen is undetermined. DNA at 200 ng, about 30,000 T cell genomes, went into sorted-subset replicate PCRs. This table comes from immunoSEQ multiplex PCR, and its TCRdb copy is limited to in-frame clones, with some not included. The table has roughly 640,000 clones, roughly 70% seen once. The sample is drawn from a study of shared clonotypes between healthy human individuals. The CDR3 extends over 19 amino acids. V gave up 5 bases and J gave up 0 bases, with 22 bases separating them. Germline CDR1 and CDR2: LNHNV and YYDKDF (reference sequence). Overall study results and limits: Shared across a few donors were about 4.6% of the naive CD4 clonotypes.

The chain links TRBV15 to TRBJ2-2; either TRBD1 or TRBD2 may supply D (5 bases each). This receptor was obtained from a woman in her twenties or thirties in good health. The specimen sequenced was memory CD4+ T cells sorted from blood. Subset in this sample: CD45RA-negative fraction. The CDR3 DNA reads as TGTGCCACCAGCGGGGACCCAAGGAAGGGGACGCCGAACACCGGGGAGCTGTTTTTT. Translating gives CATSGDPRKGTPNTGELFF.